Below, 5 T cell receptor beta chains from the same sample are listed, as sequenced in a study of T-cell reconstitution after alpha-beta-depleted transplantation in children. The library targeted TCRbeta and was prepared with unique molecular identifiers. TCRdb called the PCR reads again in MiXCR, with one record for every CDR3 protein. The table records around 440,000 distinct CDR3 sequences, over 9.5% of them present only once. Sequences were derived from PBMCs, sampled before TCRalphabeta/CD19-depleted stem cell transplant. These receptors originate from a child aged 2 to 10 with inherited bone marrow failure, due to receive a stem cell transplant.

The sample holds many counts of this clonotype. This rearrangement joins TRBV7-2 to TRBJ2-2; TRBD1 matches at 8 bases. From germline, CDR1 is SGHTA and CDR2 FQGNSA. CDR3 length: 17 amino acids. Trimming cost V 5 bases and J 3 bases; bases outside gene matches: 11. This CDR3 is CASSTTPGTGDTGELFF. In DNA form, the CDR3 reads TGTGCCAGCAGCACGACCCCCGGGACAGGTGACACCGGGGAGCTGTTTTTT.

This clonotype was picked up many times. The V and J genes are TRBV6-2 or TRBV6-3 and TRBJ2-5, with TRBD1 matching 8 bases. Germline values: CDR1 MNHEY, CDR2 SVGEGT. The CDR3 covers 14 residues. Unmatched junction bases numbered 11, after V lost 10 bases and J lost 4 bases. CDR3 nucleotide sequence: TGTGCCAACGAGATCCGGACAGGGAGAGAGACCCAGTACTTC. As protein: CANEIRTGRETQYF.

In its sample, this clonotype was seen many times. V is TRBV7-2 and J is TRBJ1-5; a possible D gene is TRBD1 (5 bases). Germline values: CDR1 SGHTA, CDR2 FQGNSA. V was trimmed by 3 bases and J by 7 bases, leaving 13 bases between them. The CDR3 spans 14 residues. The CDR3 DNA reads TGTGCCAGCAGCTTTGGGGGGTGGGGACAGCCCCAGCATTTT. Its protein product is CASSFGGWGQPQHF.

In its sample, this clonotype was seen a few times. The chain couples TRBV7-2 to TRBJ1-2, with 7 bases matching TRBD1. J gave up 8 bases and V 0 bases, and 9 bases lay outside the gene matches. Looked up from germline, CDR1 is SGHTA and CDR2 is FQGNSA. This CDR3 spans 15 amino acids. Written as DNA, the CDR3 is TGTGCCAGCAGCTTAGCGCCGGGACAGCCCTTGGGCTACACCTTC. Its protein product is CASSLAPGQPLGYTF.

This clonotype was detected ten times or more. V gene TRBV4-3 combines with J gene TRBJ2-7; D call uncertain. The V end was cut by 0 bases, the J end by 1 base, with 4 bases between. Germline CDR1 and CDR2: LGHNA and YSLEER. This CDR3 has 13 amino acids. DNA of the CDR3: TGCGCCAGCAGCCAAGATGCGTCCTACGAGCAGTACTTC. It yields the protein CASSQDASYEQYF.